This entry lists 25 T cell receptor beta chains sequenced from one sample in a study of cytomegalovirus exposure and HLA in healthy donors. The PCR made use of 60 Vbeta and 13 Jbeta primers. TCRdb keeps only in-frame clones here, not all; method: immunoSEQ multiplex PCR. The table lists 90,000 to 100,000 clones, approximately 72% of them singletons. Sequenced input: PBMCs. The receptor source for this set is a man aged 35 to 55 in good health and CMV-seropositive.

J is TRBJ2-2 and V is TRBV27, with 10 bases aligning to TRBD2. The CDR3 spans 15 residues. Unmatched junction bases numbered 1, after V lost 2 bases and J lost 4 bases. The germline V gene has CDR1 MNHEY and CDR2 SMNVEV (reference sequence). CDR3 sequence: CASSLERGGTGELFF. The CDR3, as DNA: TGTGCCAGCAGTTTAGAGCGGGGGGGCACCGGGGAGCTGTTTTTT.

The V and J genes are TRBV5-1 and TRBJ2-1, with D tentatively TRBD1 (6 bases). The CDR3 contains 14 residues. The germline V gene encodes CDR1 SGHRS and CDR2 YFSETQ. Trimming pared 0 bases from V and 6 bases from J, leaving 10 bases between. This CDR3 reads CASSLVDSGNEQFF. The CDR3 DNA reads TGCGCCAGCAGCTTGGTGGACAGTGGCAATGAGCAGTTCTTC.

A few counts support this clone. CDR3 coding DNA: TGTGCCAGCACCACCGGGGGGGGTGAAAAACTGTTTTTT. Protein product: CASTTGGGEKLFF. The gene calls are TRBV6-6 and TRBJ1-4; D possibly corresponds to TRBD1 (5 bases). V lost 7 bases to trimming and J lost 7 bases, with 13 bases between them. The germline V gene encodes CDR1 MNHNY and CDR2 SVGAGI (reference sequence). This CDR3 is 13 amino acids long.

This clone was seen many times. The chain uses TRBV2 and TRBJ2-7; D perhaps matches TRBD1 (6 bases). The CDR3 covers 12 residues. V was shortened by 7 bases and J by 7 bases, with 14 bases between the two germline ends. Germline V lookup: CDR1 SNHLY, CDR2 FYNNEI. CDR3 loop: CASKKGETEQYF. The DNA for the CDR3 is TGTGCCAGCAAGAAGGGGGAGACGGAGCAGTACTTC.

Only a few counts were recorded for this clone. V gene TRBV4-2 combines with J gene TRBJ1-5; no reliable D call. Germline lookup yields CDR1 LGHNA and CDR2 YNFKEQ. The CDR3 contains 16 residues. Trimming left V 1 base short and J 1 base short, with 11 bases between. CDR3 sequence (DNA): TGTGCCAGCAGCCAAGCCGGAGCGTCCAGCAATCAGCCCCAGCATTTT. It specifies CASSQAGASSNQPQHF.

The rearrangement uses TRBV14 and TRBJ2-1, with 10 bases aligning to TRBD2. CDR1 SGHDN and CDR2 FVKESK come from the germline V gene. V shed 2 bases and J 9 bases; nucleotides not matched to a gene: 1. The CDR3 has 13 residues. Written as DNA, the CDR3 is TGTGCCAGCAGCCAAACTAGCGGGGTTGAGCAGTTCTTC. Residues: CASSQTSGVEQFF.

Only one count was recorded for this clone. The J gene is TRBJ2-7, the V gene TRBV7-2; TRBD2 aligns across 12 bases. The ends lost 7 bases at V and 5 bases at J; junction bases unmatched: 6. Per germline, CDR1 SGHTA and CDR2 FQGNSA. The CDR3 contains 14 residues. The CDR3 DNA follows: TGTGCCAGCATCTTCGGACTAGCGGGGAACGAGCAGTACTTC. Translated, it gives CASIFGLAGNEQYF.

This clone was detected a few times. This rearrangement joins TRBV13 to TRBJ2-7; 8 bases fit TRBD2. The germline V gene encodes CDR1 PRHDT and CDR2 FYEKMQ (reference sequence). The CDR3 contains 14 residues. The V and J ends lost 0 bases and 3 bases, in that order; junction bases with no gene match: 1. The CDR3 DNA reads as TGTGCCAGCAGCTTAGGTCTAGCGGGCTACGAGCAGTACTTC. Its translation is CASSLGLAGYEQYF.

The chain combines TRBV9 with TRBJ1-2; D not resolved. V gave up 5 bases and J gave up 2 bases, with 19 bases separating them. Germline loops: CDR1 SGDLS, CDR2 YYNGEE. CDR3 size: 16 residues. CDR3 DNA sequence: TGTGCCAGCAGTCAAACGAGACACAGTACCAACTATGGCTACACCTTC. Residues: CASSQTRHSTNYGYTF.

Details on this clone: The sample holds other DNA sequences that translate to the same CDR3. The chain carries TRBV11-3 and TRBJ2-7; tentatively, D is TRBD2 (6 bases). The CDR3 is made up of 13 amino acids. Trimming shortened V by 5 bases and J by 1 base, and 9 bases separated the two germline ends. CDR1 is SGHNT and CDR2 is YENEEA in the germline V gene. The CDR3 nucleotides are TGTGCCAGCAGCCCCGGAGGGTCCTACGAGCAGTACTTC. The encoded protein is CASSPGGSYEQYF.

The chain is built from TRBV15 and TRBJ1-1; D possibly corresponds to TRBD1 (6 bases). The CDR3 has 15 amino acids. Between the trimmed V and J ends, which lost 0 bases and 0 bases, there was a span of 8 bases. Germline-derived CDR1 and CDR2 are LNHNV and YYDKDF (reference sequence). In DNA form, the CDR3 reads TGTGCCACCAGCAGAGAGGGGGCTTTGAACACTGAAGCTTTCTTT. Translation gives CATSREGALNTEAFF.

Comment on this clone: A read error may account for a junction end that differs from germline. Other DNA sequences from this sample encode an identical CDR3 as well. The chain carries TRBV7-3 and TRBJ2-3; 12 positions match TRBD2. Germline CDR1 and CDR2: SGHTA and FQGTGA. This CDR3 region has 15 residues. CDR3 DNA: TGTGCCAGCAGCGAAGGGACTAGCGGGTCAGATACGCAGTACTTT. This codes for CASSEGTSGSDTQYF.

The gene calls are TRBV7-2 and TRBJ2-7; 7 bases align to TRBD2. From germline, CDR1 is SGHTA and CDR2 FQGNSA. V shed 6 bases, J shed 0 bases, and the junction held 5 bases outside the gene matches. The CDR3 sequence is 14 residues long. CDR3 residues: CASRSGGLSYEQYF. The CDR3 DNA sequence: TGTGCCAGCAGGTCGGGGGGTCTCTCCTACGAGCAGTACTTC.

This sequence joins TRBV7-2 and TRBJ1-1; 8 bases match TRBD1. Germline V lookup: CDR1 SGHTA, CDR2 FQGNSA. The CDR3 spans 17 residues. V shed 8 bases, J shed 0 bases, and the junction held 14 bases outside the gene matches. The CDR3 region has the DNA TGTGCCAGCCGGGGACAGGTAACTCTGAGCATGAACACTGAAGCTTTCTTT. Translation gives CASRGQVTLSMNTEAFF.

J is TRBJ2-7 and V is TRBV9, with 7 positions matching TRBD2. V trimming: 0 bases; J trimming: 6 bases; junction bases outside the gene matches: 6. The CDR3 sequence is 14 residues long. Germline V gene lookup returns CDR1 SGDLS and CDR2 YYNGEE. CDR3 coding DNA: TGTGCCAGCAGCGTAGCGCGGGAGCTCGGCGAGCAGTACTTC. Residues: CASSVARELGEQYF. The complete variable domain, with remaining parts taken from reference TRBV9 and TRBJ2-7, reads DSGVTQTPKHLITATGQRVTLRCSPRSGDLSVYWYQQSLDQGLQFLIQYYNGEERAKGNILERFSAQQFPDLHSELNLSSLELGDSALYFCASSVARELGEQYFGPGTRLTVT.

This chain uses TRBV27 with TRBJ2-5; tentative D call: TRBD2 (5 bases). Trimming took off 2 bases at V and 5 bases at J, with 9 bases between the two ends. Germline-derived CDR1 and CDR2 are MNHEY and SMNVEV (reference sequence). The CDR3 consists of 13 residues. The CDR3 DNA reads as TGTGCCAGCAGTTTAATAGCGAGGGAGACCCAGTACTTC. Its protein is CASSLIARETQYF.

This chain connects TRBV5-1 to TRBJ2-3; 11 nucleotides line up with TRBD2. The CDR3 sequence is 16 residues long. The V segment lost 1 base and the J segment 9 bases; nucleotides outside the gene matches: 10. Per the germline V gene, CDR1 is SGHRS and CDR2 is YFSETQ. In DNA, the CDR3 is TGCGCCAGCAGCTTGCCACTAGCGGGAGAGGGAGACACGCAGTATTTT. Its protein is CASSLPLAGEGDTQYF.

The J gene is TRBJ2-7, the V gene TRBV29-1, with 9 bases aligning to TRBD1. The germline gives CDR1 SQVTM, CDR2 ANQGSEA. CDR3 size: 12 residues. Trimming removed 7 bases from V and 1 base from J; junction bases left unmatched: 2. The CDR3 loop reads CSGGTGSYEQYF. CDR3 DNA: TGCAGCGGGGGGACAGGGTCCTACGAGCAGTACTTC.

This rearrangement joins TRBV6-1 to TRBJ1-2; TRBD1 agrees at 9 bases. Germline V gene sequence: CDR1 MNHNS, CDR2 SASEGT. The V and J ends lost 5 bases and 8 bases, in that order; junction bases with no gene match: 6. This CDR3 spans 13 amino acids. This chain's CDR3 is CASSSQGARGYTF. The DNA of the CDR3 is TGTGCCAGCAGTTCACAGGGGGCGAGAGGCTACACCTTC.

This chain uses TRBV11-2 with TRBJ2-7; D perhaps matches TRBD1 (6 bases). This CDR3 has 12 residues. The V gene lost 5 bases and the J gene lost 3 bases, with 8 bases spanning the gap. Germline-derived CDR1 and CDR2 are SGHAT and FQNNGV. The CDR3 DNA is TGTGCCAGCAGCACAGGGTTCTACGAGCAGTACTTC. Its protein is CASSTGFYEQYF.

The chain joins TRBV19 to TRBJ2-1; 7 nucleotides match TRBD1. Germline V gives CDR1 LNHDA, CDR2 SQIVND (reference sequence). V was clipped by 6 bases and J by 5 bases; unmatched bases: 1. The CDR3 has 12 residues. CDR3 coding DNA: TGTGCCAGTAGGGACAGGAACAATGAGCAGTTCTTC. Translating it yields CASRDRNNEQFF.

V is TRBV27 and J is TRBJ1-1, with a tentative D call TRBD1 (6 bases). CDR1 MNHEY and CDR2 SMNVEV come from the germline V gene (reference sequence). There are 17 residues in the CDR3. Trimming pared 5 bases from V and 4 bases from J, leaving 23 bases between. In nucleotides, the CDR3 is TGTGCCAGCAGTCCGACAACGGGGGGCACGGGGGGCACTGAAGCTTTCTTT. Residues: CASSPTTGGTGGTEAFF.

The rearrangement links TRBV10-3 to TRBJ1-2, with D uncertain. Germline V CDR1 and CDR2: ENHRY, SYGVKD. With 6 bases removed from V and 5 bases from J, the gap between germline ends came to 7 bases. The CDR3 loop spans 11 amino acids. This CDR3 is CAISQQYGYTF. The CDR3, as DNA: TGTGCCATCAGCCAACAGTATGGCTACACCTTC.

The chain combines TRBV25-1 with TRBJ1-6, with D maybe TRBD1 (6 bases). Germline-derived CDR1 and CDR2 are MGHDK and SYGVNS. The CDR3 totals 14 residues. V was shortened by 10 bases and J by 9 bases, with 19 bases between the two germline ends. The CDR3 bases are TGTGCCACCACCGGGGAGGGGGGCGGTTCACCCCTCCACTTT. Protein product: CATTGEGGGSPLHF.

The chain uses TRBV11-2 and TRBJ2-1, with D maybe TRBD1 (6 bases). V was pared by 4 bases and J by 9 bases, with 10 bases between. The germline V gene has CDR1 SGHAT and CDR2 FQNNGV. This CDR3 is 12 amino acids long. The CDR3 bases are TGTGCCAGCAGCTCCGGACAGCCTGAGCAGTTCTTC. As protein: CASSSGQPEQFF.